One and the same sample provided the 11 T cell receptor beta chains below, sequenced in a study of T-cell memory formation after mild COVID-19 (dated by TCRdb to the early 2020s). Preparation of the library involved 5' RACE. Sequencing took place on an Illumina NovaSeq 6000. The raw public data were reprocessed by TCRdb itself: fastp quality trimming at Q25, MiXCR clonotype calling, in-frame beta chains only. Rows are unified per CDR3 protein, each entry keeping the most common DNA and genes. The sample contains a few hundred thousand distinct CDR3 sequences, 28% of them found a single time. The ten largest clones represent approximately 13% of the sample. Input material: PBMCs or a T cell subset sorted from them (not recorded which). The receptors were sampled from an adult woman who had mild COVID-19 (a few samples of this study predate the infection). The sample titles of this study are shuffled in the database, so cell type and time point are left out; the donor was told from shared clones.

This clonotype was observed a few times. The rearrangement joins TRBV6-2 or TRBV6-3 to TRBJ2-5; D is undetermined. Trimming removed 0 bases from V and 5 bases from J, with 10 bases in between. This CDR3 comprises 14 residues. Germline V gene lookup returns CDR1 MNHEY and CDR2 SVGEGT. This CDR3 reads CASSYSAPRETQYF. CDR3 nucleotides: TGTGCCAGCAGTTACTCCGCTCCCCGGGAGACCCAGTACTTC.

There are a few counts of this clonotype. As DNA, the CDR3 is TGTGCCAGCTCACCGTTGGGGGCAAACACTGAAGCTTTCTTT. This gives the protein CASSPLGANTEAFF. This chain connects TRBV18 to TRBJ1-1, with D possibly matching TRBD1 (6 bases). The germline V gene encodes CDR1 KGHSH and CDR2 LQKENI. The CDR3 is made up of 14 amino acids. Trimming pared 3 bases from V and 2 bases from J, leaving 10 bases between.

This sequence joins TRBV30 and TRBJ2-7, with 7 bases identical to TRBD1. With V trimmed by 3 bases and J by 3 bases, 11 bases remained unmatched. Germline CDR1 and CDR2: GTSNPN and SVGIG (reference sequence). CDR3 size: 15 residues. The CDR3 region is CAWSHPPGQSYEQYF. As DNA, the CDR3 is TGTGCCTGGAGCCACCCCCCGGGACAGAGCTACGAGCAGTACTTC.

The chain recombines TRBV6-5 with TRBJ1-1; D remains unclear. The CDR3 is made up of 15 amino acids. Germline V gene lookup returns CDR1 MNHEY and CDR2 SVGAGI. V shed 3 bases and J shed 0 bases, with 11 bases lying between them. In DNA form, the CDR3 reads TGTGCCAGCAGTTATGGAGGACGGATGAACACTGAAGCTTTCTTT. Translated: CASSYGGRMNTEAFF.

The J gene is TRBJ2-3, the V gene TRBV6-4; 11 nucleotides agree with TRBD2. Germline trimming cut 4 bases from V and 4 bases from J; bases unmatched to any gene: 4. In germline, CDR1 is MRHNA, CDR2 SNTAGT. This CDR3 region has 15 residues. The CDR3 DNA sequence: TGTGCCAGCAGTGTGTCTAGCGGGGGGTCAGATACGCAGTATTTT. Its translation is CASSVSSGGSDTQYF.

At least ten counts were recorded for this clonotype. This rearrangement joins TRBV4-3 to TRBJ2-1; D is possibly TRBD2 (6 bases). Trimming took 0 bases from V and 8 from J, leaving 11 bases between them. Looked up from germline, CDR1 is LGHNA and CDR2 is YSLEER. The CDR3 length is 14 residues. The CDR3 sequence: CASSQDAGFDEQFF. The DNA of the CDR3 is TGCGCCAGCAGCCAAGATGCGGGATTCGATGAGCAGTTCTTC.

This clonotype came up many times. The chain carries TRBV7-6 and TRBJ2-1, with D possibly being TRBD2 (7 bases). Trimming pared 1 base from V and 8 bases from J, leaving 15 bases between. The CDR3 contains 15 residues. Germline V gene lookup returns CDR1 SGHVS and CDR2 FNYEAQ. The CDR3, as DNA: TGTGCCAGCAGCTTAGGCCAGGGGAGGGGGGATGAGCAGTTCTTC. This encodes CASSLGQGRGDEQFF.

The DNA of the CDR3 is TGTGCTAGTGGCCGAGGACAGGGTGGGGAAGAGACCCAGTACTTC. Translating gives CASGRGQGGEETQYF. V is TRBV12-5 and J is TRBJ2-5; 8 bases map to TRBD1. Germline V lookup: CDR1 LGHNT, CDR2 FRNRAP. The CDR3 has 15 residues. The V segment lost 6 bases and the J segment 3 bases; nucleotides outside the gene matches: 9.

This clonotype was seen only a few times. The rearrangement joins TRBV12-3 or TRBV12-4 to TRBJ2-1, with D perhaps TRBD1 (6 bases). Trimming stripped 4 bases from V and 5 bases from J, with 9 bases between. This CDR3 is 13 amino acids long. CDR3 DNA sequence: TGTGCCAGCAGTTCGGACAGTAACAATGAGCAGTTCTTC. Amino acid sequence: CASSSDSNNEQFF.

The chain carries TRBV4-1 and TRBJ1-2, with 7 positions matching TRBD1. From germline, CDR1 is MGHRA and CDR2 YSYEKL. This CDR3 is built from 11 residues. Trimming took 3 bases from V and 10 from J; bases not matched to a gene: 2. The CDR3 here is CASSQTGLYTF. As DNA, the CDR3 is TGCGCCAGCAGCCAGACAGGGCTCTACACCTTC.

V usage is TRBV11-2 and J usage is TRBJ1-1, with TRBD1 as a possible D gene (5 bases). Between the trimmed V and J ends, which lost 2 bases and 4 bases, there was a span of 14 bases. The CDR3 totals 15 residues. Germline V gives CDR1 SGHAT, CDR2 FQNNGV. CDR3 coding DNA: TGTGCCAGCAGCTTAAGGACAAAAACGGGCACTGAAGCTTTCTTT. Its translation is CASSLRTKTGTEAFF. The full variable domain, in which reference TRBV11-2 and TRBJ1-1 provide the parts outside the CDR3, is EAGVAQSPRYKIIEKRQSVAFWCNPISGHATLYWYQQILGQGPKLLIQFQNNGVVDDSQLPKDRFSAERLKGVDSTLKIQPAKLEDSAVYLCASSLRTKTGTEAFFGQGTRLTVV.